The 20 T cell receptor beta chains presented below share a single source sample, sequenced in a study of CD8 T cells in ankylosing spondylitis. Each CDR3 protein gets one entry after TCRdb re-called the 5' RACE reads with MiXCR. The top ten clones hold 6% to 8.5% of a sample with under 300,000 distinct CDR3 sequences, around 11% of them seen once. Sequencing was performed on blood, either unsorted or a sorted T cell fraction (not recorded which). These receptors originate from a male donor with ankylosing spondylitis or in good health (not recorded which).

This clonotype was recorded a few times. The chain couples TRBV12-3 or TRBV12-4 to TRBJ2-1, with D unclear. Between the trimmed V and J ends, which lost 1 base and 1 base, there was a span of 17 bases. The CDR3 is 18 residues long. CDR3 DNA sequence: TGTGCCAGCAGTTTAGGAGGATCGAGCGCTTCTTCCTACAATGAGCAGTTCTTC. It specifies CASSLGGSSASSYNEQFF.

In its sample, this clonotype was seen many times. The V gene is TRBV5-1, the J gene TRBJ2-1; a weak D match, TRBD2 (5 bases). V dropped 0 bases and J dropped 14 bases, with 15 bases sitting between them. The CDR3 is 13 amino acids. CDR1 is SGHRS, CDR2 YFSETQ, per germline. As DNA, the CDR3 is TGCGCCAGCAGCTTGGGGGGAGATGGTAGAGAGTTCTTC. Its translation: CASSLGGDGREFF.

The DNA of the CDR3 is TGTGCCAGCAGCATCTACGGCCGCAACACCGGGGAGCTGTTTTTT. It yields the protein CASSIYGRNTGELFF. V usage is TRBV7-9 and J usage is TRBJ2-2; no definite D call. Germline V gives CDR1 SEHNR, CDR2 FQNEAQ (reference sequence). Trimming left V 5 bases short and J 2 bases short, with 12 bases between. The CDR3 sequence is 15 residues long. The whole variable domain, filled in from reference TRBV7-9 and TRBJ2-2, reads DTGVSQNPRHKITKRGQNVTFRCDPISEHNRLYWYRQTLGQGPEFLTYFQNEAQLEKSRLLSDRFSAERPKGSFSTLEIQRTEQGDSAMYLCASSIYGRNTGELFFGEGSRLTVL.

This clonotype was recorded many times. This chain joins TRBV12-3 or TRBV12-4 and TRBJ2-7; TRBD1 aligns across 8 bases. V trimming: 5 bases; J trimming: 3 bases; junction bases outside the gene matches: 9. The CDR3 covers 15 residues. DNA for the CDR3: TGTGCCAGCAGTCTCGGACAGGGTAGGAACTACGAGCAGTACTTC. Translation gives CASSLGQGRNYEQYF.

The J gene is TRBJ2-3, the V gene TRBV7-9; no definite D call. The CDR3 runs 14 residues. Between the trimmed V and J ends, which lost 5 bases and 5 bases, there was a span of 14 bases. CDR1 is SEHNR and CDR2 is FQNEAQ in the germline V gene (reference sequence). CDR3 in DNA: TGTGCCAGCAGCCCTCGGAATGAGGTAGATACGCAGTATTTT. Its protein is CASSPRNEVDTQYF.

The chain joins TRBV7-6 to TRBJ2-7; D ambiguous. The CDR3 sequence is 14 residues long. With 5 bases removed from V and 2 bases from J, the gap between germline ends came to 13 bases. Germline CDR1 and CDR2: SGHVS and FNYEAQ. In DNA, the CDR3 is TGTGCCAGCAGCCTCCGCCCAGACCCCTACGAGCAGTACTTC. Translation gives CASSLRPDPYEQYF.

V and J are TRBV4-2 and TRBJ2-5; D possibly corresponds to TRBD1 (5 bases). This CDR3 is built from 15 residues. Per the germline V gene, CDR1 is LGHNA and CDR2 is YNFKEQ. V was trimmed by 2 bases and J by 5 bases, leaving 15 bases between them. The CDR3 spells CASSQSLGQPETQYF. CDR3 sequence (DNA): TGTGCCAGCAGCCAATCCCTGGGGCAACCGGAGACCCAGTACTTC.

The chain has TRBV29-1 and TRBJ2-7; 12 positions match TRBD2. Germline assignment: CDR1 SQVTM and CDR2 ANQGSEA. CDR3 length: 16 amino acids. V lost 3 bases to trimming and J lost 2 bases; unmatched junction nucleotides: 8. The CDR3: CSVEGTSGFGAYEQYF. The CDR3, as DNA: TGCAGCGTTGAGGGGACTAGCGGGTTTGGGGCCTACGAGCAGTACTTC.

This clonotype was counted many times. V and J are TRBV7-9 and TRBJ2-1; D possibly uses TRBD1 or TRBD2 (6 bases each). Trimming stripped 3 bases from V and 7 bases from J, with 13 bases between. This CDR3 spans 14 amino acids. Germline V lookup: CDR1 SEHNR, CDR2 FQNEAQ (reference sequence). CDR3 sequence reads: CASSLWGARNEQFF. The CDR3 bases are TGTGCCAGCAGCTTGTGGGGGGCGCGTAATGAGCAGTTCTTC.

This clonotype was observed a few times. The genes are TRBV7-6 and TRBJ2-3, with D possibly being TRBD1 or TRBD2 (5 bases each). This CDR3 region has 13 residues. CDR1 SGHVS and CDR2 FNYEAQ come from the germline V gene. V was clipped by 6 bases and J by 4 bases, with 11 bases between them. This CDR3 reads CASRGVAPDTQYF. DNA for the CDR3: TGTGCCAGCAGGGGGGTCGCCCCAGATACGCAGTATTTT.

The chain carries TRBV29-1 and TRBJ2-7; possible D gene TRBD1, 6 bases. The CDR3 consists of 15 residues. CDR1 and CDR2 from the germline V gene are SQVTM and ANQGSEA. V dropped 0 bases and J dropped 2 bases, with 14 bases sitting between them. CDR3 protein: CSVEEGIGTTYEQYF. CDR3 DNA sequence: TGCAGCGTTGAAGAGGGGATCGGGACAACCTACGAGCAGTACTTC.

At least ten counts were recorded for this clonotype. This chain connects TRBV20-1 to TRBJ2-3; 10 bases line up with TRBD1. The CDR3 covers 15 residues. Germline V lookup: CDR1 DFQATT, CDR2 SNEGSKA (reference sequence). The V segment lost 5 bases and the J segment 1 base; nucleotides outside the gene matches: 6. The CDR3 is CSAGTGTGGTDTQYF. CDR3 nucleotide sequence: TGCAGTGCTGGGACCGGGACAGGGGGCACAGATACGCAGTATTTT.

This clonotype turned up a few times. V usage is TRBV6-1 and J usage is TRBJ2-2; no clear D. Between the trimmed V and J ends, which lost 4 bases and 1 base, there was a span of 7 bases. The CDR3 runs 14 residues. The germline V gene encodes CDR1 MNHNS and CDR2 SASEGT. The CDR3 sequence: CASSVQVNTGELFF. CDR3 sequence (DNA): TGTGCCAGCAGTGTCCAGGTGAACACCGGGGAGCTGTTTTTT.

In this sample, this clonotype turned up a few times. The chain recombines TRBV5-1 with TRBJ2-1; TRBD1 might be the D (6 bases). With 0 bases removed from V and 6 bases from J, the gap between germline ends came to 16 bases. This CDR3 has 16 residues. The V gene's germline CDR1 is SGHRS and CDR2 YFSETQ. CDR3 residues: CASSLAGAGMVNEQFF. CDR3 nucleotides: TGCGCCAGCAGCTTGGCAGGGGCTGGAATGGTCAATGAGCAGTTCTTC.

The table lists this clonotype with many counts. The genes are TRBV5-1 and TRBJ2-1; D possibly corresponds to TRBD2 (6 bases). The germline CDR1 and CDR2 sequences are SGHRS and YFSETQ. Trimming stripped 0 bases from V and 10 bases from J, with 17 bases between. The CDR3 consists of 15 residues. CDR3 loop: CASSLGGTRESEQFF. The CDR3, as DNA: TGCGCCAGCAGCTTGGGGGGGACTCGAGAGTCCGAGCAGTTCTTC.

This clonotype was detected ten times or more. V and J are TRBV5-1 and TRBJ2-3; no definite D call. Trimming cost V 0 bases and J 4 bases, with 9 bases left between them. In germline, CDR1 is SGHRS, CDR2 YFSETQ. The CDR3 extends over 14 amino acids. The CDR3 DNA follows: TGCGCCAGCAGCTTGGATCCCCAGTCAGATACGCAGTATTTT. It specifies CASSLDPQSDTQYF.

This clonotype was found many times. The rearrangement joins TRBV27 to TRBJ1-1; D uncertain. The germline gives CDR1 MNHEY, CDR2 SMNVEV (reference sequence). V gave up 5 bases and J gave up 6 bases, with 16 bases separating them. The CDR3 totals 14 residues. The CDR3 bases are TGTGCCAGCAGTCGTCTCCCAAACGGACCTGAAGCTTTCTTT. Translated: CASSRLPNGPEAFF.

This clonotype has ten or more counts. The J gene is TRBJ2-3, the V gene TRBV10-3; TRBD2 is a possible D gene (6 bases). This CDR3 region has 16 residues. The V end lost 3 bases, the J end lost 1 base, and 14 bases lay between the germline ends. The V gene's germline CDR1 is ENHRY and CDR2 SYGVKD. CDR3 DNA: TGTGCCATCAGTGATGAGTTATTAGCGGGCACAGATACGCAGTATTTT. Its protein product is CAISDELLAGTDTQYF.

The CDR3, as DNA: TGTGCCAGCAGCTTAGAATGGGTTAGAGCGGGAGGATCTGAGCAGTTCTTC. It encodes CASSLEWVRAGGSEQFF. J is TRBJ2-1 and V is TRBV11-2; 9 bases are shared with TRBD2. CDR1 and CDR2 from the germline V gene are SGHAT and FQNNGV. The CDR3 covers 17 residues. Germline trimming cut 0 bases from V and 9 bases from J; bases unmatched to any gene: 12.

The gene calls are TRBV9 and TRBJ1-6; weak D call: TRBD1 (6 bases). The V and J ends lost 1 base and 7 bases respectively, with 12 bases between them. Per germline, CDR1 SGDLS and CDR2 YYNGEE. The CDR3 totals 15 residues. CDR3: CASSVFGTSNSPLHF. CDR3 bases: TGTGCCAGCAGCGTATTTGGGACATCAAATTCACCCCTCCACTTT.